This T cell receptor beta chain was captured in a study of early T cells in non-severe SARS-CoV-2 infection. This clonotype appeared many times. The CDR3 covers 13 residues. V was shortened by 10 bases and J by 7 bases, with 20 bases between the two germline ends. Germline assignment: CDR1 SNHLY and CDR2 FYNNEI. The library protocol tagged individual cDNA molecules with unique molecular identifiers. TCRdb re-called the 5' RACE reads with MiXCR, one entry per CDR3 protein. The sample contains approximately 71,000 distinct CDR3 sequences, around an eighth of which appear only once. The sequencing used whole blood, collected at baseline. The TCR comes from an adult who was a healthcare worker with PCR-confirmed SARS-CoV-2 infection or an uninfected control (not recorded which). The genes are TRBV2 and TRBJ2-7; D is tentatively TRBD1 or TRBD2 (5 bases each). As DNA, the CDR3 is TGTGCCACCGCACGGGACCAGGCGAGGGAGCAGTACTTC. This sequence encodes CATARDQAREQYF.